What follows are 8 T cell receptor beta chains derived from one specimen sequenced in a study of T cell clones after liver transplantation. This table comes from immunoSEQ multiplex PCR, and its TCRdb copy is limited to in-frame clones, with some not included. The table records 95,000 to 130,000 clones, approximately 90% of them present only once. The input for sequencing was CD4+ T cells from blood, taken 12 months after liver transplant. Every receptor here comes from a human patient who received a liver transplant. The graft donor may account for some of the T cells.

The V and J genes are TRBV27 and TRBJ1-2; the D is unclear. The CDR3 has 14 amino acids. CDR1 MNHEY and CDR2 SMNVEV come from the germline V gene (reference sequence). V was clipped by 3 bases and J by 5 bases, with 13 bases between them. Here the CDR3 reads CASSFDVTRYGYTF. As DNA, the CDR3 is TGTGCCAGCAGTTTTGACGTCACTAGATATGGCTACACCTTC.

The V gene is TRBV9, the J gene TRBJ2-7; D gene ambiguous. The CDR3 extends over 16 amino acids. The V gene lost 0 bases and the J gene lost 5 bases, with 18 bases spanning the gap. Germline V gene lookup returns CDR1 SGDLS and CDR2 YYNGEE. CDR3 sequence (DNA): TGTGCCAGCAGCGTAGGGGCGGCATCTCCGTTAGACGAGCAGTACTTC. Its translation: CASSVGAASPLDEQYF.

The chain recombines TRBV2 with TRBJ2-4, with TRBD2 as a possible D gene (5 bases). CDR3 length: 14 residues. V was pared by 9 bases and J by 7 bases, with 19 bases between. Per the germline V gene, CDR1 is SNHLY and CDR2 is FYNNEI. As DNA, the CDR3 is TGTGCCAGTAAATTTGACACGGGCGGGAACATTCAGTACTTC. Its translation is CASKFDTGGNIQYF.

This chain connects TRBV6-5 to TRBJ2-1; 7 nucleotides match TRBD2. This CDR3 has 11 amino acids. The germline gives CDR1 MNHEY, CDR2 SVGAGI. J gave up 10 bases and V 5 bases, and 2 bases lay outside the gene matches. CDR3 region: CASSQAGEQFF. The CDR3 DNA sequence: TGTGCCAGCAGTCAAGCGGGAGAGCAGTTCTTC.

This clone was picked up one time. V is TRBV12-5 and J is TRBJ2-7; TRBD2 matches 15 bases. V lost 5 bases to trimming and J lost 2 bases; unmatched junction nucleotides: 10. Germline CDR1 reads LGHNT; CDR2 reads FRNRAP. The CDR3 is 18 amino acids. The CDR3 sequence is CASGTHGLAGGPTYEQYF. DNA for the CDR3: TGTGCTAGTGGTACCCACGGACTAGCGGGAGGGCCCACCTACGAGCAGTACTTC.

The chain couples TRBV11-2 to TRBJ2-7; possibly TRBD2 for D (7 bases). CDR3 length: 14 residues. Looked up from germline, CDR1 is SGHAT and CDR2 is FQNNGV. Trimming took 1 base from V and 4 from J, leaving 11 bases between them. Here the CDR3 reads CASSLVEGGYEQYF. DNA of the CDR3: TGTGCCAGCAGCTTAGTTGAGGGGGGGTACGAGCAGTACTTC.

J is TRBJ2-5 and V is TRBV28, with 8 bases aligning to TRBD1. Germline V lookup: CDR1 MDHEN, CDR2 SYDVKM. Trimming at V came to 7 bases and at J to 4 bases, leaving 14 bases not matched to a gene. CDR3 length equals 16 residues. CDR3 coding DNA: TGTGCCAGCAACCTAGGGGTTTGGACAGGGCTAGAGACCCAGTACTTC. Its protein product is CASNLGVWTGLETQYF.

This sequence joins TRBV7-9 and TRBJ2-7; D tentatively reads TRBD1 or TRBD2 (5 bases each). From germline, CDR1 is SEHNR and CDR2 FQNEAQ (reference sequence). Trimming took off 2 bases at V and 0 bases at J, with 14 bases between the two ends. The CDR3 has 16 amino acids. The CDR3 DNA reads as TGTGCCAGCAGCTTAACTTCGGGGCTGCTCTCCTACGAGCAGTACTTC. It encodes CASSLTSGLLSYEQYF.